What follows are 18 T cell receptor beta chains derived from one specimen sequenced in a study of T cell responses to AZD1222 COVID-19 vaccine. Sequencing was performed with immunoSEQ multiplex PCR; in TCRdb, only in-frame clones are kept and a portion is missing. The repertoire includes over 85,000 clones, about 94% of them detected once, and around 2.8% sits in the top ten. Sequencing was performed on peripheral blood, taken 28 days after the second AZD1222 dose. The receptors here all came from an adult who received the AZD1222 COVID-19 vaccine.

About this clone itself: This specimen includes other DNA sequences encoding the same CDR3. The J gene is TRBJ1-2, the V gene TRBV6-6; TRBD1 matches 7 bases. The length of the CDR3 is 13 residues. V lost 5 bases and J lost 3; bases outside the gene matches: 3. Germline lookup yields CDR1 MNHNY and CDR2 SVGAGI (reference sequence). The CDR3: CASSPTGDYGYTF. The CDR3 nucleotides read TGTGCCAGCAGTCCTACAGGGGACTATGGCTACACCTTC.

The chain uses TRBV5-1 and TRBJ2-7, with D perhaps matching TRBD2 (6 bases). This CDR3 region has 19 residues. The germline V gene encodes CDR1 SGHRS and CDR2 YFSETQ. The V end lost 2 bases, the J end lost 6 bases, and 30 bases lay between the germline ends. Written as DNA, the CDR3 is TGCGCCAGCAGCTTCTTTCGCCAGGACGCTGCGGGACCCCCTAGCGAGCAGTACTTC. Residues: CASSFFRQDAAGPPSEQYF.

V is TRBV28 and J is TRBJ1-2; TRBD1 might be the D (5 bases). The CDR3 runs 16 residues. V lost 4 bases to trimming and J lost 3 bases, with 18 bases between them. Germline CDR1 MDHEN, CDR2 SYDVKM. In DNA form, the CDR3 reads TGTGCCAGCAGTTCCCGTGGGGCCCCGGGGGACTATGGCTACACCTTC. Translating it yields CASSSRGAPGDYGYTF.

This clone has only a few counts. CDR3 nucleotides: TGTGCCAGCAGTACGACTGCGGACTATGGCTACACCTTC. Its protein product is CASSTTADYGYTF. The chain employs TRBV27 and TRBJ1-2; D not resolved. This CDR3 contains 13 residues. V was shortened by 5 bases and J by 3 bases, with 10 bases between the two germline ends. CDR1 is MNHEY and CDR2 is SMNVEV in the germline V gene (reference sequence).

The chain couples TRBV19 to TRBJ1-1, with 9 bases fitting TRBD1. Germline CDR1 is LNHDA and CDR2 is SQIVND (reference sequence). V gave up 6 bases and J gave up 11 bases; unmatched junction bases: 10. The CDR3 loop spans 13 amino acids. The chain's CDR3 is CASSLWDRAWAFF. The CDR3, as DNA: TGTGCCAGTAGCCTTTGGGACAGGGCATGGGCTTTCTTT.

The rearrangement uses TRBV27 and TRBJ2-7, with 14 positions matching TRBD2. The CDR3 is 16 amino acids. V lost 3 bases and J lost 3; bases outside the gene matches: 4. Germline CDR1 MNHEY, CDR2 SMNVEV (reference sequence). CDR3 DNA: TGTGCCAGCAGTTTCGCAGGACTAGCGGGAGGCTACGAGCAGTACTTC. This sequence encodes CASSFAGLAGGYEQYF.

This chain connects TRBV14 to TRBJ2-7, with 8 bases fitting TRBD1. The junction had 15 bases not matched to a gene; V was cut back by 4 bases and J by 4 bases. The CDR3 runs 17 residues. Germline values: CDR1 SGHDN, CDR2 FVKESK. In DNA form, the CDR3 reads TGTGCCAGCAGCCCCGCCCGTCTCGGACAGGGTGGTTACGAGCAGTACTTC. Translated: CASSPARLGQGGYEQYF. Full variable domain (outside the CDR3, taken from reference TRBV14 and TRBJ2-7): EAGVTQFPSHSVIEKGQTVTLRCDPISGHDNLYWYRRVMGKEIKFLLHFVKESKQDESGMPNNRFLAERTGGTYSTLKVQPAELEDSGVYFCASSPARLGQGGYEQYFGPGTRLTVT.

The gene calls are TRBV2 and TRBJ2-1, with 9 bases lining up with TRBD1. Germline CDR1 is SNHLY and CDR2 is FYNNEI. The CDR3 has 15 amino acids. V gave up 7 bases and J gave up 9 bases; unmatched junction bases: 13. CDR3 in amino acids: CASTLTGGGNREQFF. CDR3 DNA sequence: TGTGCCAGCACCTTGACAGGGGGAGGTAATCGTGAGCAGTTCTTC.

V is TRBV11-2 and J is TRBJ1-2, with TRBD1 identical over 9 bases. The CDR3 has 13 amino acids. Trimming took 7 bases from V and 6 from J; bases not matched to a gene: 6. Germline values: CDR1 SGHAT, CDR2 FQNNGV. For the CDR3, the DNA is TGTGCCAGCACGGGACAGGGCCCGCATGGCTACACCTTC. Translating gives CASTGQGPHGYTF.

This sequence joins TRBV7-6 and TRBJ2-7, with TRBD1 matching 10 bases. The trim removed 4 bases at V and 5 bases at J, leaving 2 bases unmatched. Germline V gene sequence: CDR1 SGHVS, CDR2 FNYEAQ. CDR3 size: 13 residues. CDR3 in DNA: TGTGCCAGCAGCTACGGGACAGGGGACGAGCAGTACTTC. The encoded protein is CASSYGTGDEQYF.

The chain couples TRBV11-2 to TRBJ2-2; D gene uncertain. The CDR3 sequence is 13 residues long. V shed 1 base and J shed 7 bases, with 7 bases lying between them. CDR1 is SGHAT and CDR2 is FQNNGV in the germline V gene. CDR3: CASSLAVIGELFF. CDR3 sequence (DNA): TGTGCCAGCAGCTTAGCGGTGATCGGGGAGCTGTTTTTT.

CDR3 in amino acids: CASSLGQGPYGYTF. CDR3 nucleotides: TGCGCCAGCAGCTTGGGACAGGGCCCCTATGGCTACACCTTC. This chain links TRBV5-1 with TRBJ1-2; 7 nucleotides agree with TRBD1. Germline V gives CDR1 SGHRS, CDR2 YFSETQ. Trimming took 0 bases from V and 4 from J; bases not matched to a gene: 3. The CDR3 covers 14 residues.

The V and J genes are TRBV19 and TRBJ1-6, with D maybe TRBD1 (6 bases). The CDR3 sequence is 14 residues long. The V end was cut by 5 bases, the J end by 10 bases, with 15 bases between. Germline loops: CDR1 LNHDA, CDR2 SQIVND (reference sequence). Here the CDR3 DNA reads TGTGCCAGTAGTCGGACAGCGAAGGGGTCACCCCTCCACTTT. It specifies CASSRTAKGSPLHF. Complete variable domain (other parts from reference TRBV19 and TRBJ1-6): DGGITQSPKYLFRKEGQNVTLSCEQNLNHDAMYWYRQDPGQGLRLIYYSQIVNDFQKGDIAEGYSVSREKKESFPLTVTSAQKNPTAFYLCASSRTAKGSPLHFGNGTRLTVT.

The rearrangement uses TRBV11-2 and TRBJ1-4, with 7 bases matching TRBD1. J gave up 2 bases and V 4 bases, and 7 bases lay outside the gene matches. CDR3 length: 16 residues. Germline CDR1 is SGHAT and CDR2 is FQNNGV. CDR3 sequence: CASSSITGVTNEKLFF. As DNA, the CDR3 is TGTGCCAGCAGCTCAATAACAGGGGTTACTAATGAAAAACTGTTTTTT.

This chain joins TRBV27 and TRBJ2-7; D may be TRBD1 (5 bases). V was clipped by 3 bases and J by 7 bases, with 10 bases between them. The CDR3 runs to 12 residues. Per the germline V gene, CDR1 is MNHEY and CDR2 is SMNVEV (reference sequence). The CDR3 protein is CASSFQGEEQYF. CDR3 sequence (DNA): TGTGCCAGCAGTTTTCAGGGTGAGGAGCAGTACTTC.

The chain has TRBV4-1 and TRBJ1-2, with a weak D call TRBD1 (5 bases). Deletions cut 2 bases from V and 7 bases from J, with 17 bases between. This CDR3 spans 15 amino acids. CDR1 is MGHRA and CDR2 is YSYEKL in the germline V gene. The CDR3: CASSQSGAGGFGYTF. CDR3 coding DNA: TGCGCCAGCAGCCAATCCGGGGCGGGGGGTTTTGGCTACACCTTC.

The chain uses TRBV6-6 and TRBJ2-1, with 16 bases lining up with TRBD2. This CDR3 region has 20 residues. With V trimmed by 5 bases and J by 2 bases, 12 bases remained unmatched. The V gene's germline CDR1 is MNHNY and CDR2 SVGAGI (reference sequence). CDR3 loop: CASSPAGTSGRVVAYNEQFF. In DNA form, the CDR3 reads TGTGCCAGCAGTCCGGCCGGGACTAGCGGGAGGGTCGTCGCCTACAATGAGCAGTTCTTC.

The chain uses TRBV5-6 and TRBJ1-1, with D tentatively TRBD1 (6 bases). This CDR3 region has 12 residues. V gave up 4 bases and J gave up 10 bases, with 14 bases separating them. The V gene's germline CDR1 is SGHDT and CDR2 YYEEEE. The CDR3 coding sequence is TGTGCCAGCAGCCCGCAGGGGAATGGAGCTTTCTTT. Translation gives CASSPQGNGAFF. The full variable domain, rest sourced from reference TRBV5-6 and TRBJ1-1, is DAGVTQSPTHLIKTRGQQVTLRCSPKSGHDTVSWYQQALGQGPQFIFQYYEEEERQRGNFPDRFSGHQFPNYSSELNVNALLLGDSALYLCASSPQGNGAFFGQGTRLTVV.